A single sample is the source of the 11 T cell receptor beta chains below, sequenced in a study of blood T cells in healthy people across ages. For the second PCR, which ran for roughly 6 to 12 cycles, a sample-barcoded 5' primer and a J-beta primer mix were used. TCRdb reprocessed the 5' RACE reads via MiXCR and lists one record per CDR3 protein. The data contain fewer than 1 million distinct CDR3 sequences, 40% to 50% of them singletons. Sample: blood. These TCRs come from a man aged 60-69 years in good health.

This clonotype was detected a few times. Written as DNA, the CDR3 is TGTGCCAGCAGTAAGAACGGACAGGGGTCTGGCTACACCTTC. Translated: CASSKNGQGSGYTF. The chain employs TRBV6-6 and TRBJ1-2, with TRBD1 matching over 9 bases. CDR3 size: 14 residues. Germline CDR1 and CDR2: MNHNY and SVGAGI (reference sequence). V shed 5 bases and J 7 bases; nucleotides not matched to a gene: 8.

At least ten counts were recorded for this clonotype. The chain joins TRBV4-3 to TRBJ2-5; D gene uncertain. Gene TRBJ2-7 matches the end of the DNA better, so the J call may be wrong. The CDR3 consists of 13 residues. Germline lookup yields CDR1 LGHNA and CDR2 YSLEER. The CDR3 DNA sequence: TGCGCCAGCAGCCAAGATTGGTATAACGAGCAGTACTTC. The encoded protein is CASSQDWYNEQYF.

The V and J genes are TRBV2 and TRBJ1-5; tentatively, D is TRBD1 (6 bases). The CDR3 has 13 amino acids. Germline V gene sequence: CDR1 SNHLY, CDR2 FYNNEI. Trimming stripped 3 bases from V and 6 bases from J, with 9 bases between. The CDR3 loop is CASSDRGSQPQHF. As DNA, the CDR3 is TGTGCCAGCAGTGACAGGGGTAGTCAGCCCCAGCATTTT.

This clonotype appeared a few times. DNA for the CDR3: TGTGCCAGCAGTGACCATCCCACCGGGACAGGGGCGGACTATGGCTACACCTTC. Its translation: CASSDHPTGTGADYGYTF. V and J are TRBV6-4 and TRBJ1-2; 10 bases line up with TRBD1. Germline CDR1 is MRHNA and CDR2 is SNTAGT. There are 18 residues in the CDR3. The J segment lost 3 bases and the V segment lost 2 bases, leaving 12 bases of the junction unmatched.

Remarks on this clonotype: One end of the junction is discordant with germline, which a read error may explain. The chain has TRBV5-1 and TRBJ2-7; 12 nucleotides align to TRBD2. This CDR3 is 14 amino acids long. CDR1 is SGHRS and CDR2 is YFSETQ in the germline V gene. In DNA form, the CDR3 reads TGCGCCATCAGCTTACTAGCGGGGGGCTACGAGCAGTACTTC. It codes for CAISLLAGGYEQYF.

This clonotype was seen just once. This chain connects TRBV4-1 to TRBJ2-3; TRBD2 matches at 7 bases. The germline CDR1 and CDR2 sequences are MGHRA and YSYEKL. The CDR3 length is 17 residues. The junction had 16 bases not matched to a gene; V was cut back by 0 bases and J by 10 bases. The CDR3 DNA reads as TGCGCCAGCAGCCAAGATACGGGTGGACTAGGCAGTTTTGCGCAGTATTTT. Protein sequence: CASSQDTGGLGSFAQYF.

This chain joins TRBV27 and TRBJ2-2; the D gene is possibly TRBD1 (7 bases). Trimming pared 10 bases from V and 4 bases from J, leaving 13 bases between. There are 13 residues in the CDR3. Germline V lookup: CDR1 MNHEY, CDR2 SMNVEV (reference sequence). The CDR3 reads CATRGTVTGELFF. In nucleotides, the CDR3 is TGTGCCACTCGCGGGACAGTCACCGGGGAGCTGTTTTTT.

The genes are TRBV4-1 and TRBJ1-5, with no clear D. This CDR3 is 14 amino acids long. The germline CDR1 and CDR2 sequences are MGHRA and YSYEKL. Trimming pared 1 base from V and 3 bases from J, leaving 7 bases between. The CDR3 spells CASSQGGFNQPQHF. CDR3 nucleotide sequence: TGCGCCAGCAGCCAAGGGGGATTCAATCAGCCCCAGCATTTT.

The V gene is TRBV29-1, the J gene TRBJ2-3, with a possible D match to TRBD1 (6 bases). The CDR3 is 13 residues long. Per germline, CDR1 SQVTM and CDR2 ANQGSEA. V lost 3 bases and J 3 bases, leaving 10 bases between the germline ends. The CDR3 bases are TGCAGCGTTGATAGTCAGGGGACAGATACGCAGTATTTT. This translates into CSVDSQGTDTQYF.

The chain has TRBV14 and TRBJ1-4, with 7 bases fitting TRBD1. The CDR3 covers 17 residues. The V and J ends lost 0 bases and 4 bases, in that order; junction bases with no gene match: 8. The germline V gene has CDR1 SGHDN and CDR2 FVKESK. The CDR3 is CASSQDARGQINEKLFF. The DNA for the CDR3 is TGTGCCAGCAGCCAAGATGCGAGGGGACAGATTAATGAAAAACTGTTTTTT.

This clonotype has just one count. An end of the junction does not agree with germline; a read error may underlie this. For the CDR3, the DNA is TGTGCCAGCAGCGTACAGACTAGCTCCTACAGTGAGCAGTTCTTC. Amino acids: CASSVQTSSYSEQFF. The chain is built from TRBV11-1 and TRBJ2-1, with 7 bases identical to TRBD2. Germline V gene lookup returns CDR1 SGHAT and CDR2 FQDESV (reference sequence). This CDR3 comprises 15 residues. The full variable domain, its missing parts supplied by reference TRBV11-1 and TRBJ2-1, is EAEVAQSPRYKITEKSQAVAFWCDPISGHATLYWYRQILGQGPELLVQFQDESVVDDSQLPKDRFSAERLKGVDSTLKIQPAELGDSAMYLCASSVQTSSYSEQFFGPGTRLTVL.